This T cell receptor (beta chain) was identified during a study of blood T cell repertoires in COVID-19. Study context: The study drew acute and convalescent COVID-19 samples from the United States, Italy and Spain. Sample material is recorded as cDNA or gDNA derived from T cells, B-cell-depleted T cells, or PBMCs.

This table comes from immunoSEQ multiplex PCR, and its TCRdb copy is limited to in-frame clones, with some not included. This sample has 400,000 to 450,000 clones, with approximately 91% found just once. Enrolled during active infection, Seattle patients were then followed longitudinally. The CDR3 spans 15 residues. In germline, CDR1 is SGHTA, CDR2 FQGNSA. J lost 4 bases, V lost 5 bases, and 7 bases had no gene match. The sequence derives from a woman aged 40 to 50 with COVID-19, enrolled during active disease. The chain joins TRBV7-2 to TRBJ1-2; 10 bases agree with TRBD1. The source material was peripheral blood. The chain's CDR3 is CASSIKRTGGYGYTF. In DNA, the CDR3 is TGTGCCAGCAGCATAAAGAGGACAGGGGGCTATGGCTACACCTTC.